These 10 T cell receptor beta chains were all obtained from the same sample, sequenced in a study of vaccination effects on CD4 cells after COVID-19. TCRdb's table, derived via immunoSEQ multiplex PCR, lists solely in-frame clones and lacks some. Of about 24,000 clones listed, around 67% are singletons. Their target antigens are unknown. Antigen-specific CD4+ T cells were expanded (with viral peptide pools) by the ViraFEST assay ahead of sequencing. Culturing for nine to ten days preceded CD4+ T cell isolation. All participants had two doses of either the BNT162b2 or mRNA-1273 vaccine. Sequenced material: CD4+ T cells from PBMCs cultured with SARS-CoV-2 spike peptides, taken after COVID-19 vaccination. These TCRs come from a human donor who received a COVID-19 vaccine.

The rearrangement joins TRBV19 to TRBJ1-2; D might be TRBD1 (6 bases). The CDR3 length is 15 residues. From germline, CDR1 is LNHDA and CDR2 SQIVND (reference sequence). The V end was cut by 1 base, the J end by 4 bases, with 13 bases between. The CDR3 loop is CASSIGGALSYGYTF. The CDR3 DNA is TGTGCCAGTAGTATAGGGGGGGCGTTGAGCTATGGCTACACCTTC.

The chain links TRBV7-9 to TRBJ2-1; 13 bases agree with TRBD2. The CDR3 has 13 amino acids. Germline V CDR1 and CDR2: SEHNR, FQNEAQ (reference sequence). The J segment lost 14 bases and the V segment lost 1 base, leaving 2 bases of the junction unmatched. This CDR3 is CASSLGLAGGEFF. The CDR3 DNA follows: TGTGCCAGCAGCTTAGGACTAGCGGGAGGAGAGTTCTTC.

With regard to this clone: Germline is not matched at one junction end, which may reflect a read error. The genes are TRBV6-5 and TRBJ2-7, with D possibly matching TRBD1 (5 bases). The CDR3 has 14 residues. Germline V gene data show CDR1 as MNHEY and CDR2 as SVGAGI. DNA of the CDR3: TGTGCCAGCCAAGCAAAGGGGAACTCCCACGAGCAGTACTTC. This encodes CASQAKGNSHEQYF.

V gene TRBV23-1 combines with J gene TRBJ2-7, with 8 positions matching TRBD2. TRBV23-1 is noted as an ORF with a role that remains uncertain. J gave up 0 bases and V 2 bases, and 30 bases lay outside the gene matches. The CDR3 spans 24 residues. The CDR3: CASSQSGTRSFLARPLASSYEQYF. CDR3 bases: TGCGCCAGCAGTCAAAGCGGGACTAGATCCTTTTTAGCCCGCCCCTTGGCCAGCTCCTACGAGCAGTACTTC.

The J gene is TRBJ1-1, the V gene TRBV29-1; D gene uncertain. The length of the CDR3 is 15 residues. The V end lost 6 bases, the J end lost 0 bases, and 17 bases lay between the germline ends. Germline V gives CDR1 SQVTM, CDR2 ANQGSEA. The CDR3 protein is CSVSDGDGLNTEAFF. As DNA, the CDR3 is TGCAGCGTATCAGACGGCGACGGGTTGAACACTGAAGCTTTCTTT.

The chain combines TRBV19 with TRBJ1-5, with unresolved D. Germline CDR1 and CDR2: LNHDA and SQIVND (reference sequence). CDR3 size: 17 residues. Trimming took off 4 bases at V and 1 base at J, with 17 bases between the two ends. This chain's CDR3 is CASSTDARLGSNQPQHF. The CDR3 DNA follows: TGTGCCAGTAGTACGGACGCAAGGCTGGGGAGCAATCAGCCCCAGCATTTT.

This clone was seen just once. The rearrangement uses TRBV18 and TRBJ2-5, with D perhaps matching TRBD1 (5 bases). Germline V lookup: CDR1 KGHSH, CDR2 LQKENI. Trimming removed 1 base from V and 5 bases from J, with 14 bases in between. The CDR3 extends over 15 amino acids. CDR3 residues: CASSPRSGWSETQYF. CDR3 coding DNA: TGTGCCAGCTCACCACGATCAGGGTGGTCGGAGACCCAGTACTTC.

The sample holds a few counts of this clone. Written as DNA, the CDR3 is TGTGCCAGCTCACCGGGGAGGGGGCGTGGACAGACCCAGTACTTC. Its protein is CASSPGRGRGQTQYF. The chain joins TRBV18 to TRBJ2-5; D is possibly TRBD1 or TRBD2 (7 bases each). The CDR3 contains 15 residues. Germline CDR1 KGHSH, CDR2 LQKENI. The V gene lost 3 bases and the J gene lost 6 bases, with 17 bases spanning the gap.

This chain uses TRBV3-1 (or the pseudogene TRBV3-2) with TRBJ1-4; D unresolved. The V end lost 2 bases, the J end lost 8 bases, and 12 bases lay between the germline ends. The germline V gene has CDR1 LGHDT and CDR2 YNNKEL (reference sequence). This CDR3 comprises 14 residues. The CDR3 reads CASSQLNSVEKLFF. In DNA form, the CDR3 reads TGTGCCAGCAGCCAATTAAACTCCGTGGAAAAACTGTTTTTT.

This chain links TRBV10-1 with TRBJ2-5; D call uncertain. From germline, CDR1 is WNHNN and CDR2 SYGVQD (reference sequence). CDR3 length: 14 amino acids. V lost 4 bases to trimming and J lost 5 bases, with 14 bases between them. CDR3 region: CASSVGLGRETQYF. In DNA, the CDR3 is TGCGCCAGCAGTGTTGGTCTTGGGCGGGAGACCCAGTACTTC.